This is a list of T cell receptor beta chains from one sample in a study of early T cells in non-severe SARS-CoV-2 infection. MiXCR, applied by TCRdb to the 5' RACE reads, yields one record per CDR3 protein. The profile shows approximately 69,000 distinct CDR3 sequences, 10% to 15% of them singletons. Sequencing used whole blood. The source of these receptors is an adult who was a healthcare worker with PCR-confirmed SARS-CoV-2 infection or an uninfected control (not recorded which). Each CDR3 is given without its conserved first and last residue. Fields, in order: D gene, J gene, V gene, CDR3 protein. The D gene is left open where the match is weak.

NA TRBJ2-5 TRBV7-9 ASSLASPLQETQY
NA TRBJ2-7 TRBV24-1 ATSERHNSYEQY
NA TRBJ2-1 TRBV5-4 ASSWAEKTYNEQF
TRBD1 TRBJ2-2 TRBV6-1 ASRNRQGGNTGELF
NA TRBJ2-3 TRBV7-9 ASSPRDKIGGTDTQY
NA TRBJ1-2 TRBV7-2 ASSPEGGGYGYT
NA TRBJ1-2 TRBV10-3 AISESPGPNYGYT
NA TRBJ1-1 TRBV20-1 SAREPGANTEAF
NA TRBJ2-5 TRBV2 ASVGGDAETQY
NA TRBJ2-5 TRBV7-9 ASSLADTPETQY
TRBD1 TRBJ1-1 TRBV7-2 ASSITTGSTEAF
NA TRBJ2-7 TRBV6-2/TRBV6-3 ASMRPPYEQY
NA TRBJ2-7 TRBV6-5 ASRDNRAAYEQY
TRBD2 TRBJ2-7 TRBV7-9 ASSVLAGETYEQY
TRBD2 TRBJ2-7 TRBV20-1 SARTSGGYEQY
NA TRBJ2-5 TRBV7-2 ASSLGQTQGTQY
NA TRBJ2-2 TRBV7-6 ASSSEWTGELF
TRBD1 TRBJ2-2 TRBV6-1 ASSGAGTEASNTGELF
NA TRBJ2-5 TRBV6-6 ASSYYGRPETQY
TRBD1 TRBJ1-5 TRBV12-3/TRBV12-4 ASTRTGEPHQPQH
NA TRBJ2-5 TRBV4-2 ASSQGSFGLQETQY
NA TRBJ2-5 TRBV19 ASSIDSARETQY
TRBD2 TRBJ2-3 TRBV7-2 ASTGLGTDTQY
TRBD1 TRBJ2-1 TRBV7-2 ASSLDRGPYNEQF
NA TRBJ1-2 TRBV20-1 SAAAGGNYGYT
TRBD1 TRBJ1-2 TRBV7-2 ASSLAPDRGGVGYT
NA TRBJ2-1 TRBV19 ASSIAAGAYNEQF
NA TRBJ2-5 TRBV5-1 ASSGGGGQETQY
NA TRBJ2-7 TRBV4-1 ASSQGRMGATYEQY